This T cell receptor (beta chain) stems from a study of OX40 agonist ivuxolimab in advanced cancers. V lost 0 bases and J lost 7, with 7 bases in between. Germline values: CDR1 SGHDT, CDR2 YYEEEE. The CDR3 runs to 12 residues. The repertoire was sequenced with immunoSEQ multiplex PCR; TCRdb's copy has only in-frame clones and lacks some. The sample lists 53,000 or so clones; about 88% were seen once. This chain connects TRBV5-6 to TRBJ1-1; D not certain. The receptor was isolated from an adult with an advanced solid tumor such as melanoma, head and neck, liver or kidney cancer. Sequenced material: CD4+ or CD8+ T cells sorted from blood, taken in a trial of the OX40 agonist ivuxolimab. CDR3 sequence (DNA): TGTGCCAGCAGCTTGGCTAAATTTGAAGCTTTCTTT. Its translation: CASSLAKFEAFF.